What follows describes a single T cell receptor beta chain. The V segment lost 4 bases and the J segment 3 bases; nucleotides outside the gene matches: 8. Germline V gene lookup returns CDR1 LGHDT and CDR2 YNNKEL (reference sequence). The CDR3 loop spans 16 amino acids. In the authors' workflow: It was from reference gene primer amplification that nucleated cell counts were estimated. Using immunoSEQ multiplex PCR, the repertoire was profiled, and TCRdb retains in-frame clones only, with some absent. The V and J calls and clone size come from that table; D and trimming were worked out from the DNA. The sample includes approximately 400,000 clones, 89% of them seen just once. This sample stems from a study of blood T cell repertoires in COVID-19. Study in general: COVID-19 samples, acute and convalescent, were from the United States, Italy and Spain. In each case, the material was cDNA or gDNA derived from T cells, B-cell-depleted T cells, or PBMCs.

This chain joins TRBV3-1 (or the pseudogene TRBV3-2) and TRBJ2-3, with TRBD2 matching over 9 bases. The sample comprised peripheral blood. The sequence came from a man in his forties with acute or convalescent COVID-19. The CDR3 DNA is TGTGCCAGCAGCCTCTCGCGGGGGGGCGTAACAGATACGCAGTATTTT. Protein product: CASSLSRGGVTDTQYF.